This T cell receptor (beta chain) came from a study of shared clonotypes between healthy human individuals. Whole-study results and caveats: Researchers sampled only blood; tissue repertoires likely differ. Shared clonotypes across all four donors exceeded non-shared ones in generation probability.

Of note for this clone: Its target is not known.

Germline values: CDR1 SGHRS, CDR2 YFSETQ. The CDR3 is 13 residues long. Trimming took 0 bases from V and 7 from J, leaving 9 bases between them. Assay execution took place at the deep level. The data were produced by immunoSEQ multiplex PCR, yet TCRdb's version contains in-frame clones alone and is incomplete. Here the sample spans some 2.3 million clones, 80% to 95% being singletons. The receptor was derived from a man younger than 35 in good health. Some clones in this sample may be carry-over from other donors' samples. The chain is built from TRBV5-1 and TRBJ2-3; D is undetermined. Material for sequencing was naive CD4+ T cells from PBMCs. Subset defined: CD45RA+ positively selected. The DNA for the CDR3 is TGCGCCAGCAGCTTGGAAGGTTCACATACGCAGTATTTT. Encoded protein: CASSLEGSHTQYF.